Included here is one T cell receptor (beta chain) sequence, with context. Its specificity is not known. The repertoire was sequenced with immunoSEQ multiplex PCR; TCRdb's copy has only in-frame clones and lacks some. The sample has about 63,000 clones, roughly nine tenths seen once. The record originates from a study of cytomegalovirus exposure and HLA in healthy donors. Notes on the study in general: Researchers catalogued over 150 TCR beta chains as cytomegalovirus-associated. A few CMV-associated chains proved CMV antigen-specific in vitro.

V was pared by 3 bases and J by 4 bases, with 18 bases between. Germline CDR1 and CDR2: LNHDA and SQIVND (reference sequence). The CDR3 spans 16 residues. This clonotype originated in a woman between 18 and 30 years old in good health and CMV-seronegative. V is TRBV19 and J is TRBJ2-5; weak D call: TRBD1 (6 bases). Sequenced material: PBMCs. As DNA, the CDR3 is TGTGCCAGTAGTATTAGAGGTCAGGGGCGCGGAGAGACCCAGTACTTC. This encodes CASSIRGQGRGETQYF.